This TCR beta chain was profiled in a study of regulatory T cells in long-lasting Graves disease. Sample time point: persistent/refractory GD, antithyroid drugs over 5 years with positive TRAb. The TCR library was prepared using RNA isolated from PBMCs. Broader study findings: Accuracy was possibly reduced by small sample size.

There are many counts of this clonotype. What it binds is not known. Arm-PCR of CDR3 regions and iRepertoire HTBI primers were the basis on which TCR beta libraries were built. Per the original data handling: Sequenced samples collectively carried roughly 60 TRBV and some 15 TRBJ segments. TCRdb passed the multiplex PCR reads through MiXCR, listing each CDR3 protein once. The V and J calls reflect TCRdb's pipeline rather than the authors' work. This repertoire shows some 430,000 distinct CDR3 sequences, 20% to 25% found once; its top ten account for about 7%. The source material was peripheral blood mononuclear cells (PBMCs), sampled when the disease was refractory, from a patient treated with antithyroid drugs. This TCR was recovered from a female donor with Graves disease.

DNA for the CDR3: TGCAGTGCTAGAAACAGGGTTGGGAACACTGAAGCTTTCTTT. This gives the protein CSARNRVGNTEAFF. This chain connects TRBV20-1 to TRBJ1-1; D possibly corresponds to TRBD1 (6 bases). Trimming removed 2 bases from V and 1 base from J, with 11 bases in between. The CDR3 spans 14 residues. From germline, CDR1 is DFQATT and CDR2 SNEGSKA (reference sequence).